Below, 14 T cell receptor beta chains from the same sample are listed, as sequenced in a study of blood T cell repertoires in COVID-19. Clones were read by immunoSEQ multiplex PCR, and TCRdb kept only the in-frame ones, dropping some. The table lists roughly 250,000 clones, 70% to 90% of them singletons, with roughly 0.87% in the top ten. The specimen sequenced was peripheral blood. The receptors originated from a human donor with COVID-19, enrolled during active disease. The donor label of this sample is uncertain.

The DNA for the CDR3 is TGTGCCAGTAATCATGCTCTAAACACTGAAGCTTTCTTT. Translated: CASNHALNTEAFF. The chain carries TRBV19 and TRBJ1-1; D not resolved. The CDR3 extends over 13 amino acids. Trimming cost V 7 bases and J 2 bases, with 11 bases left between them. Germline lookup yields CDR1 LNHDA and CDR2 SQIVND (reference sequence).

This clone was counted a few times. V gene TRBV20-1 combines with J gene TRBJ2-1, with 7 bases that match TRBD1. With 3 bases clipped from V and 6 bases from J, the junction kept 5 bases outside the gene matches. This CDR3 is 13 amino acids long. Germline V gene lookup returns CDR1 DFQATT and CDR2 SNEGSKA (reference sequence). The CDR3 DNA sequence: TGCAGTGCTAGTGGACAGGTCCGCAATGAGCAGTTCTTC. Protein: CSASGQVRNEQFF.

The chain uses TRBV11-3 and TRBJ2-7, with 8 nucleotides matching TRBD1. This CDR3 comprises 12 residues. Germline CDR1 and CDR2: SGHNT and YENEEA. The J segment lost 5 bases and the V segment lost 5 bases, leaving 2 bases of the junction unmatched. CDR3 sequence (DNA): TGTGCCAGCAGCCCGGACAGGGACGAGCAGTACTTC. Protein sequence: CASSPDRDEQYF.

The chain combines TRBV5-1 with TRBJ2-1; TRBD2 agrees at 16 bases. Germline V gives CDR1 SGHRS, CDR2 YFSETQ. This CDR3 has 15 residues. The V and J ends lost 4 bases and 10 bases, in that order; junction bases with no gene match: 5. CDR3 coding DNA: TGCGCCAGCAGCCCGGGACTAGCGGGAGGGCGCGAGCAGTTCTTC. Amino acids: CASSPGLAGGREQFF. Together with reference TRBV5-1 and TRBJ2-1, the CDR3 gives the full variable domain: KAGVTQTPRYLIKTRGQQVTLSCSPISGHRSVSWYQQTPGQGLQFLFEYFSETQRNKGNFPGRFSGRQFSNSRSEMNVSTLELGDSALYLCASSPGLAGGREQFFGPGTRLTVL.

The rearrangement links TRBV7-2 to TRBJ2-7; 11 bases agree with TRBD2. The CDR3 contains 16 residues. Germline V gives CDR1 SGHTA, CDR2 FQGNSA. Germline trimming cut 4 bases from V and 6 bases from J; bases unmatched to any gene: 11. CDR3 sequence (DNA): TGTGCCAGCAGCTCCCGGCGACTAGCGGGATTACGCGAGCAGTACTTC. Amino acid sequence: CASSSRRLAGLREQYF.

The chain combines TRBV5-1 with TRBJ2-3; 9 nucleotides match TRBD1. The CDR3 is 16 residues long. From germline, CDR1 is SGHRS and CDR2 YFSETQ. V was clipped by 0 bases and J by 3 bases; unmatched bases: 5. The CDR3 loop is CASSLAGQGRTDTQYF. DNA of the CDR3: TGCGCCAGCAGCTTGGCAGGACAGGGGAGGACAGATACGCAGTATTTT.

The chain has TRBV19 and TRBJ2-1; a weak D match, TRBD2 (6 bases). V was pared by 4 bases and J by 2 bases, with 15 bases between. The V gene's germline CDR1 is LNHDA and CDR2 SQIVND (reference sequence). This CDR3 comprises 16 residues. Here the CDR3 reads CASSSPGGRPYNEQFF. For the CDR3, the DNA is TGTGCCAGTAGTAGTCCCGGGGGTCGCCCCTACAATGAGCAGTTCTTC.

The chain joins TRBV7-2 to TRBJ1-1, with a possible D match to TRBD1 (5 bases). Germline CDR1 reads SGHTA; CDR2 reads FQGNSA. Trimming shortened V by 1 base and J by 4 bases, and 16 bases separated the two germline ends. The CDR3 spans 16 residues. CDR3: CASSLEKSGSGTEAFF. In DNA, the CDR3 is TGTGCCAGCAGCTTAGAGAAATCAGGGTCGGGCACTGAAGCTTTCTTT.

J is TRBJ1-1 and V is TRBV7-6, with no clear D. Germline-derived CDR1 and CDR2 are SGHVS and FNYEAQ. Trimming left V 3 bases short and J 3 bases short, with 8 bases between. The CDR3 is 13 amino acids. DNA of the CDR3: TGTGCCAGCAGCTTGCGCGCCGACACTGAAGCTTTCTTT. Its protein product is CASSLRADTEAFF.

This rearrangement joins TRBV5-1 to TRBJ1-2; 8 bases map to TRBD1. The germline V gene encodes CDR1 SGHRS and CDR2 YFSETQ. The CDR3 loop spans 12 amino acids. J was trimmed by 8 bases and V by 4 bases; bases with no gene match: 4. CDR3 region: CASSKDRDGYTF. The CDR3 nucleotides are TGCGCCAGCAGCAAGGACAGGGACGGCTACACCTTC.

The chain is built from TRBV27 and TRBJ2-2, with a weak D call TRBD2 (5 bases). Germline V gene data show CDR1 as MNHEY and CDR2 as SMNVEV (reference sequence). The CDR3 loop spans 14 amino acids. The V and J ends lost 10 bases and 7 bases respectively, with 19 bases between them. The CDR3 reads CATRQDFRVGELFF. CDR3 coding DNA: TGTGCCACCCGCCAGGACTTCCGGGTCGGGGAGCTGTTTTTT.

The V and J genes are TRBV19 and TRBJ2-3; D might be TRBD1 (5 bases). The germline V and J ends were trimmed by 6 bases and 4 bases, with 17 bases remaining between them. The CDR3 is 15 amino acids. From germline, CDR1 is LNHDA and CDR2 SQIVND (reference sequence). In DNA, the CDR3 is TGTGCCAGTAGCCTTGGGGCTTATATTCCAGATACGCAGTATTTT. It yields the protein CASSLGAYIPDTQYF. The entire variable domain, with the rest obtained from reference TRBV19 and TRBJ2-3, is as follows: DGGITQSPKYLFRKEGQNVTLSCEQNLNHDAMYWYRQDPGQGLRLIYYSQIVNDFQKGDIAEGYSVSREKKESFPLTVTSAQKNPTAFYLCASSLGAYIPDTQYFGPGTRLTVL.

This clone was detected only a few times. The J gene is TRBJ1-2, the V gene TRBV29-1, with TRBD1 as a possible D gene (5 bases). Germline V gene sequence: CDR1 SQVTM, CDR2 ANQGSEA. The CDR3 is 11 residues long. The V and J ends lost 7 bases and 6 bases respectively, with 12 bases between them. The CDR3 DNA reads as TGCAGCGCGGCTTGGGGGGATGGCTACACCTTC. Protein: CSAAWGDGYTF.

V gene TRBV7-9 combines with J gene TRBJ2-7; D gene ambiguous. From germline, CDR1 is SEHNR and CDR2 FQNEAQ (reference sequence). V was trimmed by 5 bases and J by 1 base, leaving 15 bases between them. CDR3 length: 15 amino acids. The CDR3 here is CASSPWIASSYEQYF. CDR3 bases: TGTGCCAGCAGCCCTTGGATAGCCTCTTCCTACGAGCAGTACTTC. Full variable domain (remainder filled in from reference TRBV7-9 and TRBJ2-7): DTGVSQNPRHKITKRGQNVTFRCDPISEHNRLYWYRQTLGQGPEFLTYFQNEAQLEKSRLLSDRFSAERPKGSFSTLEIQRTEQGDSAMYLCASSPWIASSYEQYFGPGTRLTVT.